The 14 T cell receptor beta chains below were found in one sample sequenced in a study of T cell clonotyping in hematopoietic cell transplantation. Libraries were prepared by immunoSEQ multiplex PCR; TCRdb keeps only in-frame clonotypes and omits some of them. Among around 4,600 clones, approximately 72% were seen once, and the ten largest hold 20% to 30%. Here the sequenced sample was PBMCs, taken 100 days after allogeneic stem cell transplant. These receptors were taken from a female patient aged 50-59 years who had an allogeneic stem cell transplant, so the T cells may come from the graft donor. Some clones in this sample may be carry-over from other donors' samples.

The DNA for the CDR3 is TGCAGCGTTGAAGAGGGTTCAGGGCAGCCCCAGCATTTT. Its protein product is CSVEEGSGQPQHF. V is TRBV29-1 and J is TRBJ1-5; D is possibly TRBD1 (5 bases). Trimming stripped 0 bases from V and 7 bases from J, with 10 bases between. CDR3 length equals 13 residues. Germline V gene data show CDR1 as SQVTM and CDR2 as ANQGSEA.

This clone has just one count. V gene TRBV11-1 combines with J gene TRBJ2-5, with 7 bases fitting TRBD1. The J call may be wrong; the DNA end is better matched by TRBJ2-7. The germline CDR1 and CDR2 sequences are SGHAT and FQDESV (reference sequence). This CDR3 has 14 residues. CDR3 DNA: TGTGCCAGCAGCACCACAGGGGACGGATACGAGCAGTACTTC. Translating gives CASSTTGDGYEQYF.

The gene calls are TRBV28 and TRBJ1-1; the D gene is possibly TRBD1 (5 bases). The V gene's germline CDR1 is MDHEN and CDR2 SYDVKM. This CDR3 has 14 amino acids. The V and J ends lost 7 bases and 5 bases respectively, with 17 bases between them. The CDR3: CASKEDSGGTEAFF. DNA for the CDR3: TGTGCCAGCAAGGAAGACAGTGGGGGGACTGAAGCTTTCTTT.

The V call is TRBV27, the J call TRBJ1-2; the D gene is possibly TRBD1 (5 bases). From germline, CDR1 is MNHEY and CDR2 SMNVEV (reference sequence). This CDR3 is built from 13 residues. V lost 3 bases to trimming and J lost 6 bases, with 11 bases between them. CDR3 residues: CASSFGATDGYTF. CDR3 sequence (DNA): TGTGCCAGCAGTTTCGGGGCAACTGATGGCTACACCTTC.

In DNA, the CDR3 is TGTGCCACCTTTAGGGACTCTGGGGCCAACGTCCTGACTTTC. Translated: CATFRDSGANVLTF. The chain has TRBV6-5 and TRBJ2-6, with D unclear. The CDR3 covers 14 residues. Per germline, CDR1 MNHEY and CDR2 SVGAGI. V lost 10 bases and J lost 0, with 10 bases in between.

This clone ranks as hyperexpanded. V usage is TRBV6-5 and J usage is TRBJ2-7; possible D gene TRBD2, 6 bases. There are 15 residues in the CDR3. V shed 0 bases and J shed 2 bases, with 11 bases lying between them. CDR1 and CDR2 from the germline V gene are MNHEY and SVGAGI. The CDR3 protein is CASSYSSSETYEQYF. DNA of the CDR3: TGTGCCAGCAGTTACTCATCTAGCGAGACCTACGAGCAGTACTTC.

The chain joins TRBV28 to TRBJ2-3; D is unclear. The CDR3 runs to 16 residues. The ends were cut back, 6 bases at V and 3 bases at J, with 19 bases in the middle. The V gene's germline CDR1 is MDHEN and CDR2 SYDVKM. CDR3 in DNA: TGTGCCAGCAGGCCCGGGCCAGGAACCCTTACAGATACGCAGTATTTT. This encodes CASRPGPGTLTDTQYF.

The gene calls are TRBV15 and TRBJ2-5; a possible D gene is TRBD1 (6 bases). CDR3 size: 16 residues. V was pared by 3 bases and J by 0 bases, with 14 bases between. CDR1 and CDR2 from the germline V gene are LNHNV and YYDKDF (reference sequence). The CDR3: CATSSTPTGNQETQYF. The CDR3 bases are TGTGCCACCAGCAGCACCCCCACAGGGAACCAAGAGACCCAGTACTTC. The whole variable domain, filled in from reference TRBV15 and TRBJ2-5, reads DAMVIQNPRYQVTQFGKPVTLSCSQTLNHNVMYWYQQKSSQAPKLLFHYYDKDFNNEADTPDNFQSRRPNTSFCFLDIRSPGLGDTAMYLCATSSTPTGNQETQYFGPGTRLLVL.

The chain employs TRBV7-2 and TRBJ1-2; a possible D gene is TRBD1 (6 bases). V lost 5 bases to trimming and J lost 2 bases, with 9 bases between them. The CDR3 totals 13 residues. Germline-derived CDR1 and CDR2 are SGHTA and FQGNSA. The CDR3 bases are TGTGCCAGCAGCCCTGACAGGAACTATGGCTACACCTTC. This sequence encodes CASSPDRNYGYTF.

This chain connects TRBV27 to TRBJ2-7; perhaps TRBD1 as D (7 bases). The CDR3 has 13 amino acids. V was cut by 6 bases and J by 7 bases, with 16 bases left in between. The germline V gene encodes CDR1 MNHEY and CDR2 SMNVEV (reference sequence). DNA of the CDR3: TGTGCCAGCAGGATGACAGGGAGGTTGGAGCAGTACTTC. It specifies CASRMTGRLEQYF.

This CDR3 is CASSTGGRETQYF. Written as DNA, the CDR3 is TGTGCCAGCAGCACGGGAGGCAGGGAGACCCAGTACTTC. The chain employs TRBV28 and TRBJ2-5, with 7 positions matching TRBD2. This CDR3 contains 13 residues. Trimming took 6 bases from V and 5 from J; bases not matched to a gene: 6. In germline, CDR1 is MDHEN, CDR2 SYDVKM. The full variable domain, with the rest looked up from reference TRBV28 and TRBJ2-5, is DVKVTQSSRYLVKRTGEKVFLECVQDMDHENMFWYRQDPGLGLRLIYFSYDVKMKEKGDIPEGYSVSREKKERFSLILESASTNQTSMYLCASSTGGRETQYFGPGTRLLVL.

The chain employs TRBV11-3 and TRBJ2-7, with 11 bases fitting TRBD2. Germline CDR1 reads SGHNT; CDR2 reads YENEEA. V lost 5 bases to trimming and J lost 0 bases; unmatched junction nucleotides: 6. There are 16 residues in the CDR3. The CDR3 loop is CASSTWTSGFSYEQYF. The CDR3 DNA sequence: TGTGCCAGCAGCACCTGGACTAGCGGGTTCTCCTACGAGCAGTACTTC.

The CDR3 here is CASSVDTYGYTF. CDR3 nucleotides: TGCGCCAGCAGCGTGGACACTTATGGCTACACCTTC. The chain carries TRBV5-1 and TRBJ1-2; a weak D match, TRBD1 (5 bases). V shed 4 bases and J shed 5 bases, with 9 bases lying between them. There are 12 residues in the CDR3. Per germline, CDR1 SGHRS and CDR2 YFSETQ.

The chain is built from TRBV5-4 and TRBJ2-5, with D perhaps TRBD1 (6 bases). The CDR3 loop spans 15 amino acids. The V and J ends lost 4 bases and 5 bases respectively, with 18 bases between them. Germline CDR1 SGHNT, CDR2 YYREEE (reference sequence). The CDR3 nucleotides read TGTGCCAGCAGCACTCGCACAGGGAAAGGCGAGACCCAGTACTTC. This translates into CASSTRTGKGETQYF.